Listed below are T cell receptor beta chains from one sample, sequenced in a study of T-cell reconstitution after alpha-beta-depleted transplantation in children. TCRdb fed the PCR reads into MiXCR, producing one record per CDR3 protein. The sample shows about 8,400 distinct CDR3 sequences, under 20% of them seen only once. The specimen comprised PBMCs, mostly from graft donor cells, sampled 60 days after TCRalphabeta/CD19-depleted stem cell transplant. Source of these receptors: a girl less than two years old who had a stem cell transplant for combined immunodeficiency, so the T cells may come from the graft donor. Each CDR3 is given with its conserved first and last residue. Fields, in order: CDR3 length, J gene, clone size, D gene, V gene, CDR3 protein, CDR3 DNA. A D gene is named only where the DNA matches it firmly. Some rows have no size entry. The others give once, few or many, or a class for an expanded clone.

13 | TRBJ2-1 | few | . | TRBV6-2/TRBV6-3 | CATSSTGEWEQFF | TGTGCCACCTCAAGCACGGGAGAGTGGGAGCAGTTCTTC
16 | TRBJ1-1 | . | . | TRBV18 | CASSLNAQGMNTEAFF | TGTGCCAGCTCACTCAACGCCCAGGGAATGAACACTGAAGCTTTCTTT
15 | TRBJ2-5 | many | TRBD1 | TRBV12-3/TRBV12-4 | CASSFVRGQEETQYF | TGTGCCAGCAGTTTTGTCAGGGGACAGGAGGAGACCCAGTACTTC
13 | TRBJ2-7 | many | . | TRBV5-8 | CASSLVPPYEQYF | TGTGCCAGCAGCTTGGTCCCCCCCTACGAGCAGTACTTC
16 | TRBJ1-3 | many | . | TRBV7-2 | CASSRQTAGSGNTIYF | TGTGCCAGCAGCCGTCAAACTGCAGGGTCCGGAAACACCATATATTTT
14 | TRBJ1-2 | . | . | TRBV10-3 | CAVHGPPRDYGYTF | TGTGCCGTACACGGGCCCCCGAGGGACTATGGCTACACCTTC
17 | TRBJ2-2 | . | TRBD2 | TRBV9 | CASSARGLVPHTGELFF | TGTGCCAGCAGCGCGAGAGGACTAGTCCCGCACACCGGGGAGCTGTTTTTT
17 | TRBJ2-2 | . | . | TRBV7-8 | CASSLAGGVTNTGELFF | TGTGCCAGCAGCTTAGCCGGGGGAGTGACCAACACCGGGGAGCTGTTTTTT
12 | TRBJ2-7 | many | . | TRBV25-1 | CASSTTSSEQYF | TGTGCCAGCAGCACCACTAGTAGCGAGCAGTACTTC
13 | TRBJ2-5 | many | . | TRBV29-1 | CSVTPGARETQYF | TGCAGCGTGACCCCTGGAGCGAGAGAGACCCAGTACTTC
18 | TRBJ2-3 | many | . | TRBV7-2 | CASSLIPPSGTNTDTQYF | TGTGCCAGCAGCTTAATTCCTCCGTCCGGGACCAACACAGATACGCAGTATTTT
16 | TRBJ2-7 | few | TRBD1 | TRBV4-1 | CASSQERTGMSYEQYF | TGCGCCAGCAGCCAAGAGAGGACAGGGATGTCCTACGAGCAGTACTTC
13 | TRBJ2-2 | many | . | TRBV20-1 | CSARTVSYGELFF | TGCAGTGCCCGGACAGTATCCTACGGGGAGCTGTTTTTT
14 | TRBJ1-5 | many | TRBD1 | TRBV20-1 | CSASGTVFNQPQHF | TGCAGTGCTAGCGGGACAGTTTTCAATCAGCCCCAGCATTTT
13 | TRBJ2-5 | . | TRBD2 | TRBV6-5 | CASSSHGGKVQYF | TGTGCCAGCAGTTCCCACGGGGGGAAGGTCCAGTACTTC
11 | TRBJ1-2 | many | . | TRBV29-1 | CSVWINYGYTF | TGCAGCGTTTGGATAAACTATGGCTACACCTTC